This T cell receptor beta chain appears in the sequencing data of a study of metastatic and nonmetastatic thyroid tumors. About the study: Repertoire comparisons spanned blood and tumor or nodule tissue from malignant and benign thyroid patients. Study findings and constraints: As reported, TCR beta diversity in blood and tumor was significantly higher in malignant thyroid tumors than in benign nodules.

The CDR3 is 14 amino acids. V was pared by 0 bases and J by 0 bases, with 8 bases between. CDR1 and CDR2 from the germline V gene are GTSNPN and SVGIG (reference sequence). In the study's own analysis: A classifier of distant metastasis in papillary thyroid cancer was built from CDR3 differences (across clinicopathological groups). Using MiXCR, TCRdb re-called clones from the PCR reads. The V and J calls shown here were made by TCRdb, not taken from the authors' results. This table holds 20,000 or so clones, 36% found once. With regard to this clone: Antigen: not known.

Every patient underwent thyroid surgery untreated. This receptor was taken from a male donor with papillary thyroid cancer or a benign thyroid nodule (not recorded which). Some clones in this sample may be carry-over from other donors' samples. The J gene is TRBJ1-1, the V gene TRBV30; no clear D gene. Sequenced: blood. CDR3 sequence: CAWSVMVMNTEAFF. CDR3 nucleotides: TGTGCCTGGAGTGTAATGGTAATGAACACTGAAGCTTTCTTT.